The 16 T cell receptor beta chains in this list originate from one sample, sequenced in a study of T cell repertoires in cytomegalovirus infection. One entry per CDR3 protein, called by TCRdb with MiXCR from the reads. The sample consists of 600,000 to 800,000 distinct CDR3 sequences, roughly 24% of them appearing once. The material sequenced was CD8+ T cells from PBMCs. The source of these receptors is a human donor in good health (CMV status not recorded). Some clones in this sample may be carry-over from other donors' samples.

CDR3 region: CASSAEASPYYGTQNSPLHF. DNA for the CDR3: TGTGCCAGCAGCGCAGAAGCAAGTCCGTATTACGGGACACAGAATTCACCCCTCCACTTT. The chain carries TRBV14 and TRBJ1-6, with D perhaps matching TRBD1 (6 bases). From germline, CDR1 is SGHDN and CDR2 FVKESK. The CDR3 is made up of 20 amino acids. The ends were cut back, 5 bases at V and 7 bases at J, with 30 bases in the middle.

There are many counts of this clonotype. The chain joins TRBV7-9 to TRBJ1-1; D is unresolved. Germline loops: CDR1 SEHNR, CDR2 FQNEAQ (reference sequence). This CDR3 comprises 13 residues. Trimming took off 5 bases at V and 5 bases at J, with 12 bases between the two ends. CDR3 region: CASSPTLETEAFF. CDR3 coding DNA: TGTGCCAGCAGCCCCACACTGGAAACTGAAGCTTTCTTT.

Here the CDR3 DNA reads TGTGCCAGCAGTGAGGGGACAGGGCACACCGGGGAGCTGTTTTTT. Its translation is CASSEGTGHTGELFF. The rearrangement links TRBV6-1 to TRBJ2-2, with TRBD1 matching over 9 bases. The CDR3 runs to 15 residues. Germline CDR1 and CDR2: MNHNS and SASEGT. After removal of 3 bases from V and 3 bases from J, the junction contained 2 bases not matched to a gene.

This chain joins TRBV10-3 and TRBJ2-2; 9 bases agree with TRBD1. Germline V gene data show CDR1 as ENHRY and CDR2 as SYGVKD. The CDR3 totals 18 residues. J lost 3 bases, V lost 2 bases, and 10 bases had no gene match. CDR3 amino acids: CAISEPQGYRGHTGELFF. Here the CDR3 DNA reads TGTGCCATCAGTGAGCCTCAGGGGTACAGGGGGCACACCGGGGAGCTGTTTTTT.

The CDR3 bases are TGTGCCAGCAGTTCGCAGGGTTATGGCTACACCTTC. Protein product: CASSSQGYGYTF. The chain has TRBV6-5 and TRBJ1-2, with D tentatively TRBD1 (5 bases). Germline V gene sequence: CDR1 MNHEY, CDR2 SVGAGI. V lost 4 bases and J 5 bases, leaving 8 bases between the germline ends. This CDR3 has 12 residues.

There are a few counts of this clonotype. The rearrangement uses TRBV12-3 or TRBV12-4 and TRBJ2-6; possibly TRBD2 for D (6 bases). The CDR3 has 16 amino acids. V was cut by 7 bases and J by 2 bases, with 15 bases left in between. The CDR3 protein is CASINRREAGANVLTF. The DNA for the CDR3 is TGTGCCAGCATCAATAGGAGGGAGGCTGGGGCCAACGTCCTGACTTTC.

Remarks on this clonotype: Possible read error: a much larger clone is one base away. V and J are TRBV7-9 and TRBJ2-5, with a weak D call TRBD2 (5 bases). There are 13 residues in the CDR3. The ends were cut back, 4 bases at V and 5 bases at J, with 11 bases in the middle. The germline V gene has CDR1 SEHNR and CDR2 FQNEAQ (reference sequence). The CDR3 sequence: CASSSDGKETQYF. As DNA, the CDR3 is TGTGCCAGCAGCTCAGACGGGAAGGAGACCCAGTACTTC.

This chain links TRBV29-1 with TRBJ1-1, with TRBD1 as a possible D gene (6 bases). Trimming cost V 5 bases and J 4 bases, with 26 bases left between them. The CDR3 contains 17 residues. CDR1 SQVTM and CDR2 ANQGSEA come from the germline V gene. The CDR3 DNA follows: TGCAGCGTTTTTATTTTCGGGGGGCGGTCTTTGGTCACTGAAGCTTTCTTT. Amino acids: CSVFIFGGRSLVTEAFF.

A few counts support this clonotype. J is TRBJ1-1 and V is TRBV5-6, with D hard to call. In germline, CDR1 is SGHDT, CDR2 YYEEEE. V dropped 2 bases and J dropped 11 bases, with 13 bases sitting between them. The CDR3 consists of 12 residues. CDR3 bases: TGTGCCAGCAGCTTTGACCGCATAGTGGCTTTCTTT. It encodes CASSFDRIVAFF.

Here the CDR3 reads CASSFLGGEGETQYF. The CDR3 nucleotides are TGTGCCAGCAGTTTTCTCGGGGGTGAGGGCGAGACCCAGTACTTC. This sequence joins TRBV6-6 and TRBJ2-5, with D perhaps TRBD2 (6 bases). V was trimmed by 4 bases and J by 5 bases, leaving 17 bases between them. This CDR3 contains 15 residues. Germline V gene lookup returns CDR1 MNHNY and CDR2 SVGAGI (reference sequence).

This clonotype was counted at least ten times. The V and J genes are TRBV7-6 and TRBJ2-5; D might be TRBD2 (7 bases). Germline-derived CDR1 and CDR2 are SGHVS and FNYEAQ. V lost 0 bases to trimming and J lost 2 bases, with 10 bases between them. The CDR3 consists of 15 residues. The CDR3 bases are TGTGCCAGCAGCTTAGCCGGGGGGCAACAAGAGACCCAGTACTTC. As protein: CASSLAGGQQETQYF.

V is TRBV28 and J is TRBJ2-7, with D possibly being TRBD2 (5 bases). V gave up 4 bases and J gave up 2 bases, with 12 bases separating them. The germline V gene encodes CDR1 MDHEN and CDR2 SYDVKM. This CDR3 has 14 amino acids. The CDR3 spells CASSSGRGTYEQYF. The CDR3 nucleotides are TGTGCCAGCAGTTCCGGGCGAGGGACCTACGAGCAGTACTTC.

For the CDR3, the DNA is TGTGCCAGCAGGGGGTATGGACCGAAAGAGACCCAGTACTTC. Its protein product is CASRGYGPKETQYF. The chain is built from TRBV6-5 and TRBJ2-5; no reliable D call. The V and J ends lost 6 bases and 3 bases respectively, with 14 bases between them. CDR1 MNHEY and CDR2 SVGAGI come from the germline V gene. This CDR3 comprises 14 residues.

This clonotype was counted at least ten times. The chain joins TRBV7-8 to TRBJ2-2, with 9 bases identical to TRBD2. This CDR3 contains 13 residues. Per the germline V gene, CDR1 is SGHVS and CDR2 is FQNEAQ. Here the CDR3 reads CAISGGLAGELFF. CDR3 coding DNA: TGTGCGATTAGCGGGGGTCTAGCCGGGGAGCTGTTTTTT.

This clonotype has just a few counts. The chain uses TRBV29-1 and TRBJ2-4, with TRBD1 identical over 10 bases. The CDR3 has 13 residues. CDR1 and CDR2 from the germline V gene are SQVTM and ANQGSEA. The V gene end was trimmed by 6 bases and the J gene end by 6 bases; junction bases not matched to a gene: 5. CDR3 region: CSVPGQGRNIQYF. CDR3 in DNA: TGCAGCGTACCGGGACAGGGGAGAAACATTCAGTACTTC.

This sequence joins TRBV11-2 and TRBJ2-1; 7 bases agree with TRBD2. The length of the CDR3 is 16 residues. Germline V gene data show CDR1 as SGHAT and CDR2 as FQNNGV. V lost 4 bases, J lost 1 base, and 7 bases stayed unmatched. The CDR3 DNA reads as TGTGCCAGCAGCTCAAGCGGGGTAGGGTCCTACAATGAGCAGTTCTTC. Amino acid sequence: CASSSSGVGSYNEQFF. Together with reference TRBV11-2 and TRBJ2-1, the CDR3 gives the full variable domain: EAGVAQSPRYKIIEKRQSVAFWCNPISGHATLYWYQQILGQGPKLLIQFQNNGVVDDSQLPKDRFSAERLKGVDSTLKIQPAKLEDSAVYLCASSSSGVGSYNEQFFGPGTRLTVL.